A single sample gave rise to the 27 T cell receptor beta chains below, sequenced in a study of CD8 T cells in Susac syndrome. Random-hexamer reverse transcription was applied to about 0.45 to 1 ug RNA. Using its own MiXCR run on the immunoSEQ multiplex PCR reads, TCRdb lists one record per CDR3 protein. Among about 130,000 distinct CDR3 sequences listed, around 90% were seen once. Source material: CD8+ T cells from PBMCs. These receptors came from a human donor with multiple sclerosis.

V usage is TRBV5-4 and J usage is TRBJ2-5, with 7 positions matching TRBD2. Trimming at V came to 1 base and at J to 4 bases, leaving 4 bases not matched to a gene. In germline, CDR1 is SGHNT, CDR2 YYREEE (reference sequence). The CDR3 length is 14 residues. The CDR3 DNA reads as TGTGCCAGCAGCTTGAGTGGGGGGGTAGAGACCCAGTACTTC. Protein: CASSLSGGVETQYF.

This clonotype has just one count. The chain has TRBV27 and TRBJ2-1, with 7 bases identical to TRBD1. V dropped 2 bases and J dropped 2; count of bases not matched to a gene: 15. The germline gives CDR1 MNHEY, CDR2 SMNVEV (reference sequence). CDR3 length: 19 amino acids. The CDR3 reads CASSLRDSSLPNAYNEQFF. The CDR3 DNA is TGTGCCAGCAGTTTAAGGGACAGTAGTCTTCCTAACGCCTACAATGAGCAGTTCTTC.

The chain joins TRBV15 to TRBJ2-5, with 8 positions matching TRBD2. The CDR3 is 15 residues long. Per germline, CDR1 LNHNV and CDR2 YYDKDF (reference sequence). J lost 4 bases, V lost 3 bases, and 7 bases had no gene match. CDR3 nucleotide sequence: TGTGCCACCAGCAGCGGGAGGGCACTTTTAGAGACCCAGTACTTC. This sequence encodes CATSSGRALLETQYF.

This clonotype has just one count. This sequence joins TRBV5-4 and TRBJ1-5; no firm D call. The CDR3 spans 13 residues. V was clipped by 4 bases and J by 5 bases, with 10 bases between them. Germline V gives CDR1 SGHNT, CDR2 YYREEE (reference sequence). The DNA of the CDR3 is TGTGCCAGCAGCAGGAATCCGGATCAGCCCCAGCATTTT. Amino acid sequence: CASSRNPDQPQHF.

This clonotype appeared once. The CDR3 nucleotides read TGTGCCATCAGTGAGTCGTACAGTGAAGCTTTCTTT. This gives the protein CAISESYSEAFF. The chain links TRBV10-3 to TRBJ1-1, with D unresolved. The V gene lost 0 bases and the J gene lost 7 bases, with 6 bases spanning the gap. Germline CDR1 reads ENHRY; CDR2 reads SYGVKD. This CDR3 has 12 residues.

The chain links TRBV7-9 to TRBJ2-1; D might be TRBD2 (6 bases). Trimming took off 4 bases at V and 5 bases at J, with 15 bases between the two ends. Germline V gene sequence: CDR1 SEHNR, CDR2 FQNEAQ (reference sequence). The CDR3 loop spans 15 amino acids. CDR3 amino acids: CASSSPSVYHNEQFF. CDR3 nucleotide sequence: TGTGCCAGCAGCTCCCCTAGCGTCTACCACAATGAGCAGTTCTTC.

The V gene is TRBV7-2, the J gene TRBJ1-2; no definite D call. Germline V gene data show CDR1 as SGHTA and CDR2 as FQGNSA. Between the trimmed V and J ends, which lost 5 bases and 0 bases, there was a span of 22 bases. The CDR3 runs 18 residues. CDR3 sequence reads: CASSHLGGTPVANYGYTF. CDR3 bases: TGTGCCAGCAGCCATTTGGGAGGAACCCCGGTGGCTAACTATGGCTACACCTTC.

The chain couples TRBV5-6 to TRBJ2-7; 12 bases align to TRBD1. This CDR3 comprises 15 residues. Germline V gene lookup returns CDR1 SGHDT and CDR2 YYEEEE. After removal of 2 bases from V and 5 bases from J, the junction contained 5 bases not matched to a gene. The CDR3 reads CASSLGTGGTHEQYF. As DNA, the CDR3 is TGTGCCAGCAGCTTAGGGACAGGGGGCACTCACGAGCAGTACTTC.

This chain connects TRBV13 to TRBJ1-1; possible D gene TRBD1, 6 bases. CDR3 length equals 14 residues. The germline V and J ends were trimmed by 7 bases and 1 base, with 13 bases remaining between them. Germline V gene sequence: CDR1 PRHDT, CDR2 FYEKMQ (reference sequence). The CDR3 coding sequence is TGTGCCAGCACCCTTGGGACACCGAACACTGAAGCTTTCTTT. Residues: CASTLGTPNTEAFF.

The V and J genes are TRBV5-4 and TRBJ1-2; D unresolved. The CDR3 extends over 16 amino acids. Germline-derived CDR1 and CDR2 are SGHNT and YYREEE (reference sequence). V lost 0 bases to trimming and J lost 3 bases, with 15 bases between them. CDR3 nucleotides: TGTGCCAGCAGCTTGGATCGCGGAGTGACCCACTATGGCTACACCTTC. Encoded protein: CASSLDRGVTHYGYTF.

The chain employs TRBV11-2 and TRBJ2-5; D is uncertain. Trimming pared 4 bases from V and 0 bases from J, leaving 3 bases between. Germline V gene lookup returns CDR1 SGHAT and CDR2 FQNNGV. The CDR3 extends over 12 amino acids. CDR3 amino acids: CASSSNQETQYF. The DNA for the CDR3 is TGTGCCAGCAGCTCGAACCAAGAGACCCAGTACTTC. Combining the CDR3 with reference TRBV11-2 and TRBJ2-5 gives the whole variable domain EAGVAQSPRYKIIEKRQSVAFWCNPISGHATLYWYQQILGQGPKLLIQFQNNGVVDDSQLPKDRFSAERLKGVDSTLKIQPAKLEDSAVYLCASSSNQETQYFGPGTRLLVL.

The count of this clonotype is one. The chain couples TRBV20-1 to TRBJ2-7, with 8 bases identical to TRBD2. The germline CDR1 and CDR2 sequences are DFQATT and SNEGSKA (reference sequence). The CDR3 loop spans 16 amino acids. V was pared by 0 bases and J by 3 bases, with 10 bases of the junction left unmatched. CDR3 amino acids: CSARDSLREVFYEQYF. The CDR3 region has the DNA TGCAGTGCTAGAGATTCTTTGCGGGAGGTATTCTACGAGCAGTACTTC.

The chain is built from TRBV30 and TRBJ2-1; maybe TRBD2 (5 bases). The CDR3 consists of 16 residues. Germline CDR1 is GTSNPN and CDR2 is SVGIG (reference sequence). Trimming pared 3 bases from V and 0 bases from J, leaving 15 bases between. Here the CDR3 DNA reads TGTGCCTGGAGCGGTGAGGGCGGACTCTCCTACAATGAGCAGTTCTTC. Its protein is CAWSGEGGLSYNEQFF.

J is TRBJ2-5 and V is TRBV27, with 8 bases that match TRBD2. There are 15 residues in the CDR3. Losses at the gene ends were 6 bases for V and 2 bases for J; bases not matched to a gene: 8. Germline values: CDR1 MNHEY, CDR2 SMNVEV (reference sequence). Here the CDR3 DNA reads TGTGCCAGCAGCTTCACTAGCGGATCACAAGAGACCCAGTACTTC. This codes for CASSFTSGSQETQYF.

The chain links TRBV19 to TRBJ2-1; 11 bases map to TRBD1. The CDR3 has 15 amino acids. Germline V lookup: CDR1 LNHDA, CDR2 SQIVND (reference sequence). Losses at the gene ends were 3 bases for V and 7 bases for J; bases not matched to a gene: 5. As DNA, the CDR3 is TGTGCCAGTAGTATTGGACAGGGGGCAAGGAATGAGCAGTTCTTC. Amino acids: CASSIGQGARNEQFF.

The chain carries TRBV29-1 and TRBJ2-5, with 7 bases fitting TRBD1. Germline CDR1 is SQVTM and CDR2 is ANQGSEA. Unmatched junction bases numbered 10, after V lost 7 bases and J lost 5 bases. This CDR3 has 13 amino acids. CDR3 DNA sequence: TGCAGCGCTCTATCAGGACAGGTGGAGACCCAGTACTTC. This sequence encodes CSALSGQVETQYF.

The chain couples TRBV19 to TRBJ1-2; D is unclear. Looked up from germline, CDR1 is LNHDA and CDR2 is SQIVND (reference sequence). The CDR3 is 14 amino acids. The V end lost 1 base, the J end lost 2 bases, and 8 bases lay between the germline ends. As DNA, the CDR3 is TGTGCCAGTAGTATAGCTTCCACCAACTATGGCTACACCTTC. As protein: CASSIASTNYGYTF.

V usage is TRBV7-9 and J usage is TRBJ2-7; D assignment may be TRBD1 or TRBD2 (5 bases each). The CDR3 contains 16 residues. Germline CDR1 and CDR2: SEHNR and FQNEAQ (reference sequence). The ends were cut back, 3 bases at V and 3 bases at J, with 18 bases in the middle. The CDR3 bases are TGTGCCAGCAGCTTCTCAGACCTCCTGAGGGGCTACGAGCAGTACTTC. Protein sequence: CASSFSDLLRGYEQYF.

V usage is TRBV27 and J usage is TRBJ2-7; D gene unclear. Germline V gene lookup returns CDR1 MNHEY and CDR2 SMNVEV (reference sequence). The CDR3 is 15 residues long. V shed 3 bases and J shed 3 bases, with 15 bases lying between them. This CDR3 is CASSFGGGSNYEQYF. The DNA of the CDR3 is TGTGCCAGCAGTTTTGGCGGCGGCTCCAACTACGAGCAGTACTTC.

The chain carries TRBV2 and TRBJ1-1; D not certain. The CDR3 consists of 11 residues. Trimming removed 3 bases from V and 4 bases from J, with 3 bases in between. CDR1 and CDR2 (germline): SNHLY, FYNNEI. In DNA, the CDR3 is TGTGCCAGCAGTGACGGCACTGAAGCTTTCTTT. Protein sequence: CASSDGTEAFF.

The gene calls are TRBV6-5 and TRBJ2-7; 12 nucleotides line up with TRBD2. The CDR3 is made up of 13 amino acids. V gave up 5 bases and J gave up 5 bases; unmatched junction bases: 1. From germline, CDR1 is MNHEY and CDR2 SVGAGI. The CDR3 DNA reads TGTGCCAGCAGTGGACTAGCGGGAAACGAGCAGTACTTC. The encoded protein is CASSGLAGNEQYF.

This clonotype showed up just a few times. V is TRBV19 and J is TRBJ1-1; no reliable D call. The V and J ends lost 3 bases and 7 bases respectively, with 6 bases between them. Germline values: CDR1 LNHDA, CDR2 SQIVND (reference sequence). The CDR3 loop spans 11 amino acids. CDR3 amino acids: CASSIGGEAFF. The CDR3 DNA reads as TGTGCCAGTAGTATTGGTGGTGAAGCTTTCTTT.

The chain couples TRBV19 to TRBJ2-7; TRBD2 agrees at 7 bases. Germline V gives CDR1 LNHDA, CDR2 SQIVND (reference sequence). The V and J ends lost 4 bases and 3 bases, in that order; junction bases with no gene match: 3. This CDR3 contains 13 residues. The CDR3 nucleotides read TGTGCCAGTAGTAGACGCGGGAGCTACGAGCAGTACTTC. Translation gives CASSRRGSYEQYF.

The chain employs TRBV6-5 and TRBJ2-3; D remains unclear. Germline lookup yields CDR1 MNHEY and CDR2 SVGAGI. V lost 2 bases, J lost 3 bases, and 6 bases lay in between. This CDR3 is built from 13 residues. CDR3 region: CASSYAPTDTQYF. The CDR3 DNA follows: TGTGCCAGCAGTTACGCTCCTACAGATACGCAGTATTTT.

The CDR3 protein is CASSQASSEGNTIYF. The CDR3, as DNA: TGCGCCAGCAGCCAAGCCTCGTCGGAGGGAAACACCATATATTTT. The V and J genes are TRBV4-3 and TRBJ1-3; no definite D call. Germline V lookup: CDR1 LGHNA, CDR2 YSLEER. The CDR3 spans 15 residues. Trimming pared 1 base from V and 4 bases from J, leaving 11 bases between.

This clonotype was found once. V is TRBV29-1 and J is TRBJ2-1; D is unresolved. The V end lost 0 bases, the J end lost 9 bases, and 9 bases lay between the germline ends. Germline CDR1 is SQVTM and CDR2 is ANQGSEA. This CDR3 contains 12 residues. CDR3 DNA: TGCAGCGTTGAAGAGGGGTTTGGTGAGCAGTTCTTC. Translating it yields CSVEEGFGEQFF.

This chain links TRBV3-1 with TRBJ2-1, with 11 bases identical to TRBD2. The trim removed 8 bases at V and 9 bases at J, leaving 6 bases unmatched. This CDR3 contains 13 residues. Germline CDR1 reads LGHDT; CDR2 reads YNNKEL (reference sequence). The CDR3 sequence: CASGPGLAVEQFF. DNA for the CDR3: TGTGCCAGCGGTCCGGGACTAGCGGTTGAGCAGTTCTTC.